This T cell receptor beta chain derives from a study of blood T cell repertoires in COVID-19. Study background: Samples came from the United States, Italy and Spain, spanning acute and convalescent COVID-19.

This clone showed up just once. Sequencing was performed with immunoSEQ multiplex PCR; in TCRdb, only in-frame clones are kept and a portion is missing. The table has 60,000 to 85,000 clones, 75% to 85% seen once; the top ten hold 6.3%. This CDR3 spans 17 amino acids. Trimming took off 0 bases at V and 2 bases at J, with 14 bases between the two ends. The germline CDR1 and CDR2 sequences are LNHNV and YYDKDF (reference sequence). Specimen: peripheral blood. This chain joins TRBV15 and TRBJ2-1; weak D call: TRBD2 (6 bases). This TCR was recovered from a woman aged 55-69 years with acute or convalescent COVID-19. DNA of the CDR3: TGTGCCACCAGCAGAGACGCACTAGCAGTAACCTACAATGAGCAGTTCTTC. Translation: CATSRDALAVTYNEQFF.